This T cell receptor beta chain was observed in a study of graft-versus-host responses after intestinal transplantation. Study conclusions and caveats: When patients had graft-donor T cell macrochimerism, their allografts held high graft-versus-host to host-versus-graft clonal ratios. GvH clones turned up in recipient marrow; some had shown up first in ileum or blood. Early HvG declines after transplant were associated with peak circulating GvH clone levels.

The table came from immunoSEQ multiplex PCR; TCRdb's copy has only in-frame clones and leaves some out. Among fewer than 120,000 clones listed, 80% to 95% were seen once. Notes on this clone: The antigen remains unidentified.

The CDR3 spans 14 residues. V lost 0 bases, J lost 5 bases, and 11 bases lay in between. Germline V gives CDR1 ENHRY, CDR2 SYGVKD. The sequences come from unstimulated CD8+ T cells sorted from spleen or lymph node cells, collected before intestinal transplant. J is TRBJ2-7 and V is TRBV10-3; D gene unclear. The receptor was isolated from a human donor who received an intestinal transplant. CDR3 nucleotide sequence: TGTGCCATCAGTGAGTCGAATATGGGCAACGAGCAGTACTTC. Protein sequence: CAISESNMGNEQYF.